A single sample is the source of the 3 T cell receptor beta chains below, sequenced in a study of CD4 and CD8 cells across lung adenocarcinoma regions. TCRdb called the PCR reads again in MiXCR, with one record for every CDR3 protein. The table includes under 7,000 distinct CDR3 sequences, 62% detected once. The sequencing input was CD4+ T cells from the center of a lung tumor. All receptors derive from a female donor with lung adenocarcinoma. The CD4 and CD8 labels of this study may be unreliable.

Comment on this clonotype: A junction boundary mismatches the germline segment, possibly from a read error. V and J are TRBV9 and TRBJ2-3, with D perhaps matching TRBD2 (6 bases). Germline assignment: CDR1 SGDLS and CDR2 YYNGEE. This CDR3 region has 14 residues. The CDR3 sequence: CASSSGVGFDAQYF. The DNA of the CDR3 is TGTGCCAGCAGCTCGGGGGTGGGCTTCGATGCGCAGTATTTC.

The chain employs TRBV6-1 and TRBJ2-5; 9 bases agree with TRBD2. The length of the CDR3 is 17 residues. V lost 0 bases to trimming and J lost 2 bases; unmatched junction nucleotides: 7. In germline, CDR1 is MNHNS, CDR2 SASEGT. CDR3 nucleotides: TGTGCCAGCAGTGAAGCATGGCTAGCGGGGCAACAAGAGACCCAGTACTTC. This sequence encodes CASSEAWLAGQQETQYF.

By sample share, this clonotype is medium-sized. The chain couples TRBV5-8 to TRBJ1-1; possibly TRBD1 for D (5 bases). The CDR3 has 14 residues. Trimming removed 1 base at V and 1 base at J, with 8 bases between. CDR1 is SGHTS and CDR2 is YDEGEE in the germline V gene. The CDR3 nucleotides read TGTGCCAGCAGCTTGAGGGGCGAGAACACTGAAGCTTTCTTT. This encodes CASSLRGENTEAFF.